The rows below give T cell receptor beta chains drawn from one sample of a study of CD8 T cells in Susac syndrome. TCRdb called the immunoSEQ multiplex PCR reads again in MiXCR, with one record for every CDR3 protein. The repertoire holds some 120,000 distinct CDR3 sequences, with roughly 94% as singletons. Input material: CD4+ T cells from PBMCs. The source of these receptors is a human donor with multiple sclerosis. Each CDR3 is given with its conserved first and last residue. The D gene is left open where the match is weak. Only part of the rows carry a size: once, few, many, or a class if the clone is expanded.

v_gene	d_gene	j_gene	abundance	CDR3nt	CDR3aa
TRBV7-2	-	TRBJ1-1	-	TGTGCCAGCAGCCCACAGGGACTTGGCACTGAAGCTTTCTTT	CASSPQGLGTEAFF
TRBV7-9	-	TRBJ2-7	-	TGTGCCAGCAGCAAACCCGACAGAAGCGAGCAGTACTTC	CASSKPDRSEQYF
TRBV3-1	-	TRBJ1-5	-	TGTGCCAGCAGCCAAGAGGGGGCTCAGCCCCAGCATTTT	CASSQEGAQPQHF
TRBV3-1	-	TRBJ2-5	-	TGTGCCAGCAGCCAAGTTCTCCTAGCAGAGACCCAGTACTTC	CASSQVLLAETQYF
TRBV30	TRBD2	TRBJ2-1	once	TGTGCCTGGAGGAACGGGGGAGGGTATGAGCAGTTCTTC	CAWRNGGGYEQFF
TRBV6-6	-	TRBJ1-2	-	TGTGCCAGCAGTTCGGACTCTGGCTACACCTTC	CASSSDSGYTF
TRBV28	TRBD1	TRBJ1-5	-	TGTGCCAGCAGCCAAGGGACAGGAAATTCCAATCAGCCCCAGCATTTT	CASSQGTGNSNQPQHF
TRBV29-1	-	TRBJ2-4	once	TGCAGCGATGGGGGGTCACAGGGTCACATTCAGTACTTC	CSDGGSQGHIQYF
TRBV16	-	TRBJ1-1	-	TGTGCCAGCAGCCAATCGGGCGGAGGGGAAGCTTTCTTT	CASSQSGGGEAFF
TRBV11-1	TRBD2	TRBJ2-5	-	TGTGCCAGCAGCTTCGGACTAGCGGGAGTCTGGGAGACCCAGTACTTC	CASSFGLAGVWETQYF
TRBV27	-	TRBJ2-7	-	TGTGCCAGCAGTTTATCGGGGTTGGGGTACGAGCAGTACTTC	CASSLSGLGYEQYF
TRBV7-9	-	TRBJ1-2	once	TGTGCCAGCAGCTCGTTTGGGGTCCATGGCTACACCTTC	CASSSFGVHGYTF
TRBV5-4	TRBD1	TRBJ1-1	-	TGTGCCAGCAGGGTAAACAGGGGGCTAAGGGACACTGAAGCTTTCTTT	CASRVNRGLRDTEAFF
TRBV7-2	TRBD1	TRBJ1-6	-	TGTGCCAGCACCTTAGCCGCGACAGGGAATAATTCACCCCTCCACTTT	CASTLAATGNNSPLHF
TRBV5-1	TRBD2	TRBJ2-5	-	TGCGCCAGCAGCGGAGGGACTAGCGGGAGCGGGGAGACCCAGTACTTC	CASSGGTSGSGETQYF
TRBV5-4	-	TRBJ1-2	-	TGTGCCAGCAGCGCCGGAGGGGCGTGGTATGGCTACACCTTC	CASSAGGAWYGYTF
TRBV18	TRBD2	TRBJ2-7	-	TGTGCCAGCTCACCCTCAGGGAGCGGGGGAACCGAGCAGTACTTC	CASSPSGSGGTEQYF
TRBV20-1	TRBD2	TRBJ2-3	-	TGCAGTGCTAGAGGGTCTAGCGGGAGAGATACGCAGTATTTT	CSARGSSGRDTQYF
TRBV7-2	-	TRBJ2-7	-	TGTGCCAGCAGCTTATCTTATTGGCGCGAGCAGTACTTC	CASSLSYWREQYF
TRBV11-2	-	TRBJ2-2	-	TGTGCCAGCAGCACGACAGTCGGGGAGCTGTTTTTT	CASSTTVGELFF
TRBV5-1	-	TRBJ1-1	-	TGCGCCAGCAGAGATACAGTCCCCAACACTGAAGCTTTCTTT	CASRDTVPNTEAFF
TRBV20-1	TRBD2	TRBJ2-7	-	TGCAGTGCGGAAACTAGCGGGAGAAGTAACGAGCAGTACTTC	CSAETSGRSNEQYF
TRBV6-1	-	TRBJ1-2	-	TGTGCCAGCACGAGGGCGTCCCAGGCCAGCGATGGCTACACCTTC	CASTRASQASDGYTF
TRBV7-7	-	TRBJ2-1	-	TGTGCCAGCAGCCGCTACGCAATAGACAATGAGCAGTTCTTC	CASSRYAIDNEQFF
TRBV27	TRBD1	TRBJ1-2	-	TGTGCCAGCAGTTCCCGGACAGGCCTTAAGGATGGCTACACCTTC	CASSSRTGLKDGYTF
TRBV3-1	-	TRBJ2-3	-	TGTGCCAGCAGCCTTATAAGCGCCAGCACAGATACGCAGTATTTT	CASSLISASTDTQYF
TRBV20-1	-	TRBJ2-7	once	TGCAGTGCCACGCGGGGCGTTGGTTACGAGCAGTACTTC	CSATRGVGYEQYF
TRBV3-1	TRBD2	TRBJ2-1	-	TGTGCCAGCAGCCCACTAGCGGGGGCCCTTGAAGGGCAGTTCTTC	CASSPLAGALEGQFF
TRBV28	TRBD2	TRBJ2-7	-	TGTGCCAGCATAACCCCGGGAGGGACCTACGAGCAGTACTTC	CASITPGGTYEQYF
TRBV3-1	-	TRBJ1-2	once	TGTGCCAGCAGCCTACGGACTCCCAACTATGGCTACACCTTC	CASSLRTPNYGYTF
TRBV4-1	TRBD1	TRBJ2-7	-	TGCGCCAGCAGCCAAGAGCGGGACAGGGACGCCTACGAGCAGTACTTC	CASSQERDRDAYEQYF
TRBV25-1	TRBD1	TRBJ1-2	-	TGTGCCAGCAGTGAATACCCCACAGGGGGAAGGCCTAGTGGCTACACCTTC	CASSEYPTGGRPSGYTF
TRBV7-9	TRBD2	TRBJ2-3	-	TGTGCCAGCAGCTTGGGACTAGCGGGAGCGGCAGATACGCAGTATTTT	CASSLGLAGAADTQYF
TRBV20-1	-	TRBJ2-3	-	TGCAGTGCTAGACCTGGCACAGATACGCAGTATTTT	CSARPGTDTQYF
TRBV20-1	TRBD1	TRBJ2-5	-	TGCAGTGCTAGAGGACAGGGGGCGCAGGCCCAGTACTTC	CSARGQGAQAQYF
TRBV6-6	TRBD1	TRBJ1-2	-	TGTGCCAGCAACAACAGGGGGCTTGGCTACACCTTC	CASNNRGLGYTF
TRBV6-5	-	TRBJ1-2	-	TGTGCCAGCAGCGAAACCCACGCTAACTATGGCTACACCTTC	CASSETHANYGYTF
TRBV19	-	TRBJ2-2	-	TGTGCCAGTACCAAACGGGGCGAGAACACCGGGGAGCTGTTTTTT	CASTKRGENTGELFF
TRBV6-2/TRBV6-3	-	TRBJ2-7	-	TGTGCCAGCACCCTCGGGGGCAGGGTCTACGAGCAGTACTTC	CASTLGGRVYEQYF
TRBV4-3	-	TRBJ2-1	-	TGCGCCAGCAGCCAAGAGGGGTCTCGCAATGAGCAGTTCTTC	CASSQEGSRNEQFF
TRBV7-3	-	TRBJ1-1	-	TGTGCCAGCAGCTTTTACACAGACACTGAAGCTTTCTTT	CASSFYTDTEAFF
TRBV5-6	TRBD1	TRBJ2-3	-	TGTGCCAGCAGCTTTCCGGGACAGGGGCTAGGTCTCGATACGCAGTATTTT	CASSFPGQGLGLDTQYF
TRBV7-9	-	TRBJ2-1	-	TGTGCCAGCAGCCCCCAGGGGTGGAACAATGAGCAGTTCTTC	CASSPQGWNNEQFF
TRBV2	TRBD2	TRBJ2-1	-	TGTGCCAGCATCACTAGCGTCTACAATGAGCAGTTCTTC	CASITSVYNEQFF
TRBV6-1	TRBD2	TRBJ2-7	-	TGTGCCAGCAGTGAAAGGACTAGCGGGAGTTACGAGCAGTACTTC	CASSERTSGSYEQYF
TRBV7-9	TRBD2	TRBJ2-1	-	TGTGCCAGCAGCCCCGGGACTAGCGGGACGGATGAGCAGTTCTTC	CASSPGTSGTDEQFF